A single sample gave rise to the 7 T cell receptor beta chains below, sequenced in a study of cytomegalovirus exposure and HLA in healthy donors. Some clones are missing from TCRdb's copy, which holds only in-frame ones; the method was immunoSEQ multiplex PCR. The table has about 130,000 clones, 94% seen once. Sequencing was done on a sample of PBMCs. Receptor source: a man between 18 and 35 years old in good health and CMV-seropositive.

This clone came up once. V usage is TRBV7-9 and J usage is TRBJ2-3; D not resolved. In germline, CDR1 is SEHNR, CDR2 FQNEAQ (reference sequence). This CDR3 is 12 amino acids long. Trimming pared 5 bases from V and 5 bases from J, leaving 8 bases between. CDR3 residues: CASSHSGDTQYF. The DNA of the CDR3 is TGTGCCAGCAGCCACTCAGGAGATACGCAGTATTTT. The whole variable domain, remainder taken from reference TRBV7-9 and TRBJ2-3, is DTGVSQNPRHKITKRGQNVTFRCDPISEHNRLYWYRQTLGQGPEFLTYFQNEAQLEKSRLLSDRFSAERPKGSFSTLEIQRTEQGDSAMYLCASSHSGDTQYFGPGTRLTVL.

This chain connects TRBV13 to TRBJ2-7, with 8 bases that match TRBD1. This CDR3 spans 17 amino acids. CDR1 and CDR2 (germline): PRHDT, FYEKMQ (reference sequence). With V trimmed by 5 bases and J by 0 bases, 12 bases remained unmatched. Here the CDR3 DNA reads TGTGCCAGCAGCCGCCGGACAGGGCGACGTAGCTCCTACGAGCAGTACTTC. This encodes CASSRRTGRRSSYEQYF.

The chain combines TRBV27 with TRBJ2-5; a weak D match, TRBD1 (6 bases). CDR1 and CDR2 (germline): MNHEY, SMNVEV (reference sequence). V lost 2 bases and J 7 bases, leaving 14 bases between the germline ends. The CDR3 is made up of 14 amino acids. The CDR3 nucleotides are TGTGCCAGCAGTTTACGACAGGCTGGGGGGACCCAGTACTTC. Its protein is CASSLRQAGGTQYF.

This chain links TRBV14 with TRBJ1-2, with D tentatively TRBD1 (5 bases). The CDR3 sequence is 14 residues long. V lost 3 bases, J lost 6 bases, and 14 bases lay in between. The germline gives CDR1 SGHDN, CDR2 FVKESK. The CDR3 loop reads CASSQSSGGNGYTF. The CDR3 coding sequence is TGTGCCAGCAGCCAGAGTTCGGGGGGGAATGGCTACACCTTC.

This chain joins TRBV18 and TRBJ1-2; D is undetermined. Germline V gives CDR1 KGHSH, CDR2 LQKENI. The CDR3 runs to 11 residues. V lost 3 bases to trimming and J lost 8 bases, with 7 bases between them. For the CDR3, the DNA is TGTGCCAGCTCACCCGGGGAAGGCTACACCTTC. Protein: CASSPGEGYTF.

V gene TRBV13 combines with J gene TRBJ1-2; 9 bases agree with TRBD1. Trimming removed 5 bases from V and 4 bases from J; junction bases left unmatched: 8. The CDR3 is 15 residues long. Germline V gene sequence: CDR1 PRHDT, CDR2 FYEKMQ (reference sequence). The CDR3 DNA reads as TGTGCCAGCAGCCCCGACAGGGGGGTTTCCTATGGCTACACCTTC. Translated: CASSPDRGVSYGYTF.

The chain recombines TRBV11-2 with TRBJ1-2; a possible D gene is TRBD1 (5 bases). V was clipped by 5 bases and J by 2 bases, with 9 bases between them. The CDR3 is 13 residues long. Germline-derived CDR1 and CDR2 are SGHAT and FQNNGV. The CDR3 nucleotides read TGTGCCAGCAGCCCCCGACAGAACTATGGCTACACCTTC. This encodes CASSPRQNYGYTF. Together with reference TRBV11-2 and TRBJ1-2, the CDR3 gives the full variable domain: EAGVAQSPRYKIIEKRQSVAFWCNPISGHATLYWYQQILGQGPKLLIQFQNNGVVDDSQLPKDRFSAERLKGVDSTLKIQPAKLEDSAVYLCASSPRQNYGYTFGSGTRLTVV.